This record concerns one T cell receptor beta chain sequence. The source of the sample is a study of blood T cell repertoires in COVID-19. Study as a whole: Some COVID-19 samples were acute and others convalescent; all came from the United States, Italy and Spain. From T cells, B-cell-depleted T cells, or PBMCs came the material, which was cDNA or gDNA.

Under the authors' procedure: The assay estimated nucleated cells by amplifying reference gene primers. TCRdb keeps only in-frame clones here, not all; method: immunoSEQ multiplex PCR. That table is the source of V, J and clone size, and D and trimming were worked out from the DNA. The table shows 95,000 to 100,000 clones, with around nine tenths occurring only once. The length of the CDR3 is 15 residues. Germline values: CDR1 SGHRS, CDR2 YFSETQ. Trimming took 9 bases from V and 1 from J, leaving 16 bases between them. This TCR was sampled from a man older than 75 with acute or convalescent COVID-19. The V gene is TRBV5-1, the J gene TRBJ2-2; D remains unclear. The material sequenced was peripheral blood. CDR3 DNA sequence: TGCGCCACCCAAAAGAAAACCGGGAACACCGGGGAGCTGTTTTTT. Translated, it gives CATQKKTGNTGELFF.